This passage covers 10 T cell receptor beta chains from one sample sequenced in a study of blood T cells in healthy people across ages. Combining a sample-barcoded 5' primer with a J-beta primer mix, a second PCR ran for roughly 7 to 12 cycles. TCRdb reprocessed the 5' RACE reads with MiXCR, giving one entry per CDR3 protein. The table lists roughly 1.7 million distinct CDR3 sequences, roughly 32% of them singletons. Sequenced input: blood. Receptors originate from a woman aged 25 to 39 in good health.

This clonotype was counted at least ten times. This rearrangement joins TRBV7-7 to TRBJ2-3; D could derive from TRBD1 or TRBD2 (5 bases each). The germline V gene has CDR1 SSHAT and CDR2 FNYEAQ (reference sequence). Trimming pared 5 bases from V and 4 bases from J, leaving 10 bases between. This CDR3 is built from 13 residues. The CDR3 DNA reads TGTGCCAGCAGCACCCGAGGGGCAGATACGCAGTATTTT. This translates into CASSTRGADTQYF.

This rearrangement joins TRBV7-9 to TRBJ2-1, with D perhaps matching TRBD1 (6 bases). CDR3 length: 20 amino acids. Trimming shortened V by 5 bases and J by 0 bases, and 26 bases separated the two germline ends. Germline V gene data show CDR1 as SEHNR and CDR2 as FQNEAQ (reference sequence). The CDR3 reads CASSHQRWDTNPTSYNEQFF. The CDR3 nucleotides read TGTGCCAGCAGCCATCAGCGGTGGGACACTAACCCGACCTCCTACAATGAGCAGTTCTTC.

This clonotype was recorded many times. CDR3 amino acids: CASSQRDNEQFF. The CDR3 DNA sequence: TGTGCCAGCAGCCAACGAGACAATGAGCAGTTCTTC. The genes are TRBV3-1 and TRBJ2-1; D gene ambiguous. CDR1 LGHDT and CDR2 YNNKEL come from the germline V gene (reference sequence). V was pared by 2 bases and J by 5 bases, with 4 bases between. CDR3 length: 12 residues.

The chain links TRBV29-1 to TRBJ2-1; no reliable D call. CDR3 length equals 13 residues. The V gene lost 3 bases and the J gene lost 6 bases, with 12 bases spanning the gap. The germline V gene has CDR1 SQVTM and CDR2 ANQGSEA. The CDR3 here is CSVENQYLNEQFF. The CDR3 coding sequence is TGCAGCGTTGAGAACCAATACCTCAATGAGCAGTTCTTC.

This clonotype was seen only once. Germline is not matched at one junction end, which may reflect a read error. The chain uses TRBV27 and TRBJ2-5, with 9 bases fitting TRBD2. The CDR3 covers 16 residues. Per the germline V gene, CDR1 is MNHEY and CDR2 is SMNVEV (reference sequence). CDR3 region: CVSNGGSGRPQETQYF. Here the CDR3 DNA reads TGTGTCAGCAACGGAGGCAGCGGGAGGCCTCAAGAGACCCAGTACTTC.

The chain is built from TRBV5-1 and TRBJ2-7; D remains ambiguous. The germline V gene encodes CDR1 SGHRS and CDR2 YFSETQ. V was cut by 5 bases and J by 0 bases, with 9 bases left in between. The CDR3 spans 13 residues. The CDR3 region has the DNA TGCGCCAGCAGATTCTCCAGCTCCTACGAGCAGTACTTC. It translates to CASRFSSSYEQYF.

This clonotype was counted between two and nine times. This rearrangement joins TRBV5-1 to TRBJ1-1, with D possibly matching TRBD1 (6 bases). Germline V gene data show CDR1 as SGHRS and CDR2 as YFSETQ. This CDR3 spans 14 amino acids. Deletions cut 6 bases from V and 4 bases from J, with 16 bases between. The CDR3 here is CASNGQQLGTEAFF. Here the CDR3 DNA reads TGCGCCAGCAACGGACAGCAGCTGGGCACTGAAGCTTTCTTT.

With regard to this clonotype: Sequence at one end of the junction differs from germline and may be a read error. The genes are TRBV7-2 and TRBJ2-1; D is unclear. CDR3 length: 15 amino acids. The germline CDR1 and CDR2 sequences are SGHTA and FQGNSA. CDR3 sequence: CASGLILGSYNEQFF. CDR3 in DNA: TGTGCCAGCGGCTTAATACTCGGCTCCTACAATGAGCAGTTCTTC.

This clonotype was seen a few times. This chain joins TRBV2 and TRBJ2-3; 9 nucleotides align to TRBD2. Per the germline V gene, CDR1 is SNHLY and CDR2 is FYNNEI. Trimming took 5 bases from V and 4 from J; bases not matched to a gene: 7. This CDR3 spans 15 amino acids. The CDR3 protein is CASSRIAGVPDTQYF. The DNA for the CDR3 is TGTGCCAGCAGTCGGATAGCGGGAGTCCCAGATACGCAGTATTTT.

There are many counts of this clonotype. J is TRBJ2-1 and V is TRBV12-3 or TRBV12-4; D is perhaps TRBD2 (7 bases). V dropped 7 bases and J dropped 5 bases, with 27 bases sitting between them. This CDR3 has 18 amino acids. The CDR3 reads CASTLGRGGGVSNNEQFF. In DNA, the CDR3 is TGTGCCAGCACCCTGGGGCGTGGGGGGGGCGTTTCGAACAATGAGCAGTTCTTC.